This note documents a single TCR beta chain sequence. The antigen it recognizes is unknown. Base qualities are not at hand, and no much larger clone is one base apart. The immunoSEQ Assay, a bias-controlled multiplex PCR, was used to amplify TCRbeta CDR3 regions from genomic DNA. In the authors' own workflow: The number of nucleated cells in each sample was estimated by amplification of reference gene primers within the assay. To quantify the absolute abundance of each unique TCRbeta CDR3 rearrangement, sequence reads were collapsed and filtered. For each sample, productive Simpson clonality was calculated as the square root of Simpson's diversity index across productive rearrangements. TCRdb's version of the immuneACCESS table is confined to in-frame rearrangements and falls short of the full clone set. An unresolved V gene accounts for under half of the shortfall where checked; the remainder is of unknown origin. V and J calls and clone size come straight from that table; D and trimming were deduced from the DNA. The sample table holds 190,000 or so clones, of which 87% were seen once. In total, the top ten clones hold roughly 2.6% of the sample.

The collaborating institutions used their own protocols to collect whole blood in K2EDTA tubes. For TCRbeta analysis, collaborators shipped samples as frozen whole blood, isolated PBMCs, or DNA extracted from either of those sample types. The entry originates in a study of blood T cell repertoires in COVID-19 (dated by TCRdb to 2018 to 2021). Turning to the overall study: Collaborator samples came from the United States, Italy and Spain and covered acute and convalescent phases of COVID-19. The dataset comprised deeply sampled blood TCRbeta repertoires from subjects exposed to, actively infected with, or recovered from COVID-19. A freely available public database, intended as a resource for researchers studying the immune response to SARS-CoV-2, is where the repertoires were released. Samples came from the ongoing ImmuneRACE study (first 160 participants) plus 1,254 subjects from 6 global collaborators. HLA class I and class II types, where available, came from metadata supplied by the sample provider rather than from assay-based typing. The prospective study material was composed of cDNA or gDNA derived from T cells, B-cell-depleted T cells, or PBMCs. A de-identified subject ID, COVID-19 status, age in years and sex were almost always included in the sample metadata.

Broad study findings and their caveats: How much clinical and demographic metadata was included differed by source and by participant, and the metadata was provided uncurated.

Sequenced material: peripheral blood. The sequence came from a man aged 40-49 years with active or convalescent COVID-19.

The CDR3 region has the sequence CASSLDRTGEAFF. The DNA sequence follows: TGTGCCAGCAGCTTAGATCGGACAGGTGAAGCTTTCTTT. In this chain, TRBV11-1 is recombined with TRBJ1-1; 7 middle bases align to TRBD1. After removal of 1 base from V and 7 bases from J, the junction retains 3 bases not matched to a gene. The germline V gene (reference sequence) specifies SGHAT as CDR1 and FQDESV as CDR2. Inclusive of the bounding cysteine and phenylalanine, the CDR3 is 13 residues long. Only the CDR3 DNA is retained, 39 bases long and in frame from the first base.